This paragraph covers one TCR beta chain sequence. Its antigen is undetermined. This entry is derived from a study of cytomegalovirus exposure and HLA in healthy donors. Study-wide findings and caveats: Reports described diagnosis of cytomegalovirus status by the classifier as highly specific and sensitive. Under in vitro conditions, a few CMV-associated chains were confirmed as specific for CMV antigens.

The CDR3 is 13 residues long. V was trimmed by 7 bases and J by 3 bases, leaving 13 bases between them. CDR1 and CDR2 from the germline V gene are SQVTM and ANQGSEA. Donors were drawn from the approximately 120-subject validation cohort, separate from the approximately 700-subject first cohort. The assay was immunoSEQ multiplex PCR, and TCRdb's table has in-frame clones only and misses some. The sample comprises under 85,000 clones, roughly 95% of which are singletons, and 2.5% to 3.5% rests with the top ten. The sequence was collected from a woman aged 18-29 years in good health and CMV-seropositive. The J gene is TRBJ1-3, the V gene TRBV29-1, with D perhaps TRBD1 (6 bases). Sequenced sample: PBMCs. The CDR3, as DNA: TGCAGCGCTGTACAGGGTTTTGGAAACACCATATATTTT. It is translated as CSAVQGFGNTIYF.